This T cell receptor beta chain originates from a study of T cells in Graves' hyperthyroidism and ophthalmopathy. The CDR3 spans 14 residues. The V end lost 6 bases, the J end lost 0 bases, and 11 bases lay between the germline ends. Germline V lookup: CDR1 SNHLY, CDR2 FYNNEI. Of note for this clonotype: The antigen is undetermined. A read error may explain this, as a much larger clone is one base away. No conserved phenylalanine or tryptophan is present at the end of the CDR3, so a read error is the likely explanation.

The CDR3 regions of TCR beta were amplified from RNA transcripts. TCR CDR3 regions were first amplified by RT-PCR with HTBI primers. TCRdb fed the multiplex PCR reads into MiXCR, producing one record per CDR3 protein. The sample holds approximately 400,000 distinct CDR3 sequences, approximately 17% seen once. Whole-study results and caveats: Also found in blood were most expanded thyroid clonotypes above 0.001.

The gene calls are TRBV2 and TRBJ1-1; D is possibly TRBD1 (5 bases). The sequencing input was blood. The sequence came from a man in his late teens or twenties with Graves' ophthalmopathy. CDR3 nucleotides: TGTGCCAGCAGGATAGGGACGGTGAACACTGAAGCTTTCCTT. Its protein is CASRIGTVNTEAFL.